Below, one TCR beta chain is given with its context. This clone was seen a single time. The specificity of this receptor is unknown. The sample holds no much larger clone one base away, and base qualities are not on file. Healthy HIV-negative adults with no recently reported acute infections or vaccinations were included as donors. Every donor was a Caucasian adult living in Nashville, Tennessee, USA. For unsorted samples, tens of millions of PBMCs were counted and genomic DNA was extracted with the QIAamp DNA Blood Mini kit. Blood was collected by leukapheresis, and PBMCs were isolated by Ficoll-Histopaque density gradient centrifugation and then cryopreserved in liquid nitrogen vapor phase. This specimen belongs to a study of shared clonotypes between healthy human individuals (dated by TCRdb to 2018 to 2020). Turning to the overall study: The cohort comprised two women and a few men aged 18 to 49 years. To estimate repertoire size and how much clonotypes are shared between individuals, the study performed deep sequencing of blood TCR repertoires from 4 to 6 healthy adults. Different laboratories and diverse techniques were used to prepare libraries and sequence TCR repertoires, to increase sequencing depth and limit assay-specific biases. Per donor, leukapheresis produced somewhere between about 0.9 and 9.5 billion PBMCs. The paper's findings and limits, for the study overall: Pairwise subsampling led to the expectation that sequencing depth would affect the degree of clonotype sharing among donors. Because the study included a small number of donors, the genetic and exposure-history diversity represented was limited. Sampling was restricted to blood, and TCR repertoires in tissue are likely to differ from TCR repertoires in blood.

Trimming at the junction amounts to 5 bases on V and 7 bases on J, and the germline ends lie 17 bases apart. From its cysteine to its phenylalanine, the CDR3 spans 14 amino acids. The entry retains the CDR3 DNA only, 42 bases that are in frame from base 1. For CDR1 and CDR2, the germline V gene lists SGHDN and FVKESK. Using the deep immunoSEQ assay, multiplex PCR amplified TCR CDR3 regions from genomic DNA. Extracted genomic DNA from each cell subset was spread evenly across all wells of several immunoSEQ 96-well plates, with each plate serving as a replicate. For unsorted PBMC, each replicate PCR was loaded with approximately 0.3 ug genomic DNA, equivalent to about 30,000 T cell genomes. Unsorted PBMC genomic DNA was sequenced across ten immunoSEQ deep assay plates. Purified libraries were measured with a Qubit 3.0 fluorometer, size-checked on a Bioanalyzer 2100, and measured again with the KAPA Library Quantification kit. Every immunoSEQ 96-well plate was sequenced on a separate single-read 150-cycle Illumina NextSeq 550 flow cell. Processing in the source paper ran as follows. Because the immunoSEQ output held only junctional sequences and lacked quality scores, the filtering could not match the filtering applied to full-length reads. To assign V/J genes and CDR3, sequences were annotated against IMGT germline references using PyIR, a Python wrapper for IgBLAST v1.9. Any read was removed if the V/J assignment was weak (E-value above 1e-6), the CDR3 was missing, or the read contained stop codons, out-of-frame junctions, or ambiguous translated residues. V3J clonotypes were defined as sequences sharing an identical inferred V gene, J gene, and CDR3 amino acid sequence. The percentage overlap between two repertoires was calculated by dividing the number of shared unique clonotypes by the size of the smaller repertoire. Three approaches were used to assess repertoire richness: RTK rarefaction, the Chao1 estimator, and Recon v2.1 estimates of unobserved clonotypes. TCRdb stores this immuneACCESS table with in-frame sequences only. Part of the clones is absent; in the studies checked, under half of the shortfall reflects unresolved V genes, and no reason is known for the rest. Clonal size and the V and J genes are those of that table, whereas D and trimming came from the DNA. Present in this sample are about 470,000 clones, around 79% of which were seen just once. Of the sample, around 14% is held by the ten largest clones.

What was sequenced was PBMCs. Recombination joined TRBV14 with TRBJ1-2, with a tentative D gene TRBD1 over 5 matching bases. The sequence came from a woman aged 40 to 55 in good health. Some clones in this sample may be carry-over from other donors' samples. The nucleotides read TGTGCCAGCAGCTCCACCCTGGGGGTCTCTGGCTACACCTTC. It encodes CASSSTLGVSGYTF.